This TCR beta chain was captured by sequencing in a study of neurological immune-mediated disorders. This clonotype was observed many times. This CDR3 is 14 amino acids long. The germline V gene encodes CDR1 LGHDT and CDR2 YNNKEL (reference sequence). V dropped 2 bases and J dropped 4 bases, with 12 bases sitting between them. Via MiXCR, TCRdb re-called the 5' RACE reads, giving one row per CDR3 protein. In the table there are 50,000 to 70,000 distinct CDR3 sequences, roughly 4.3% of which are singletons. The chain recombines TRBV3-1 with TRBJ2-7; D possibly uses TRBD1 or TRBD2 (5 bases each). This sequence was found in a man younger than 45 with multiple sclerosis. Sequenced input: PBMCs. The CDR3 region is CASSQNFGAYEQYF. The DNA of the CDR3 is TGTGCCAGCAGCCAAAATTTCGGGGCTTACGAGCAGTACTTC.